This TCR beta chain stems from a study of blood T cell repertoires in COVID-19. On the study more broadly: The United States, Italy and Spain supplied acute and convalescent COVID-19 samples.

Sequencing used immunoSEQ multiplex PCR; TCRdb keeps in-frame clones, though not all of them. Among 110,000 or so clones listed, around 83% were seen once. Enrolled during active infection, Seattle patients were then followed longitudinally. This CDR3 is 17 amino acids long. CDR1 KGHDR and CDR2 SFDVKD come from the germline V gene. Unmatched junction bases numbered 10, after V lost 5 bases and J lost 5 bases. Sequenced input: peripheral blood. This TCR came from a woman aged 55-70 years with COVID-19, enrolled during active disease. This chain uses TRBV24-1 with TRBJ2-1, with TRBD1 identical over 11 bases. CDR3 protein: CATSGIRGQGAHNEQFF. The DNA of the CDR3 is TGTGCCACCAGTGGGATCCGAGGACAGGGGGCTCACAATGAGCAGTTCTTC.